The entry below gives a single T cell receptor (beta chain) sequence along with its context. The data are from a study of blood T cell repertoires in COVID-19. As handled by the study authors: Amplification from reference gene primers served as the basis for estimated nucleated cell counts. The table came from immunoSEQ multiplex PCR; TCRdb's copy has only in-frame clones and leaves some out. V and J calls and clone size are copied from that table; D and trimming were computed from the DNA. The sample consists of 200,000 or so clones, about 90% of them appearing once. A Seattle source enrolled patients during active infection and followed them longitudinally. The specimen was peripheral blood. This clonotype originated in a man aged 25 to 40 with COVID-19, enrolled during active disease.

The CDR3 nucleotides are TGTGCCAGCAGTTACTCAGACAGGGGTGACACTGAAGCTTTCTTT. Protein product: CASSYSDRGDTEAFF. The V and J genes are TRBV6-5 and TRBJ1-1, with 8 bases matching TRBD1. Germline CDR1 reads MNHEY; CDR2 reads SVGAGI. The CDR3 covers 15 residues. V gave up 0 bases and J gave up 3 bases; unmatched junction bases: 3.